Listed below are T cell receptor beta chains from one sample, sequenced in a study of blood T cell repertoires in COVID-19. The data were produced by immunoSEQ multiplex PCR, yet TCRdb's version contains in-frame clones alone and is incomplete. The table has around 140,000 clones, approximately 80% seen once. The sequenced material came from peripheral blood. All receptors come from a human donor in a cohort sampled during active COVID-19. The CDR3 runs from the conserved cysteine through the conserved F or W. Fields, in order: clone size, D gene, J gene, V gene, CDR3 DNA, CDR3 protein. D genes are given only for firm matches. Clone sizes are given selectively: once, few, many, or a class where the clone is expanded.

clone size: -
D gene: TRBD1
J gene: TRBJ1-2
V gene: TRBV19
CDR3 DNA: TGTGCCAGTAGTATAGCAACAGGGGATGGCTACACCTTC
CDR3 protein: CASSIATGDGYTF

clone size: -
D gene: TRBD1
J gene: TRBJ1-5
V gene: TRBV5-6
CDR3 DNA: TGTGCCAGCAGCATCACAGGGGACAATCAGCCCCAGCATTTT
CDR3 protein: CASSITGDNQPQHF

clone size: -
D gene: TRBD1
J gene: TRBJ2-1
V gene: TRBV7-2
CDR3 DNA: TGTGCCAGCAGCTTAGTGGGGAAAGGGACAGGGGGCATGAATGAGCAGTTCTTC
CDR3 protein: CASSLVGKGTGGMNEQFF

clone size: -
D gene: -
J gene: TRBJ1-6
V gene: TRBV9
CDR3 DNA: TGTGCCAGCAGCGGTGGGACTGGGGGAGACTCACCCCTCCACTTT
CDR3 protein: CASSGGTGGDSPLHF

clone size: -
D gene: -
J gene: TRBJ1-1
V gene: TRBV7-2
CDR3 DNA: TGTGCCAGCAGCACCGACAGACCCACTGAAGCTTTCTTT
CDR3 protein: CASSTDRPTEAFF

clone size: -
D gene: TRBD2
J gene: TRBJ2-2
V gene: TRBV20-1
CDR3 DNA: TGCAGTGCTAGTACCCGACGGCGGGAGGGTGCCGGGGAGCTGTTTTTT
CDR3 protein: CSASTRRREGAGELFF

clone size: -
D gene: -
J gene: TRBJ1-5
V gene: TRBV4-1
CDR3 DNA: TGCGCCAGCAGCCCACCCGGACAACTTAGCAATCAGCCCCAGCATTTT
CDR3 protein: CASSPPGQLSNQPQHF

clone size: once
D gene: TRBD2
J gene: TRBJ2-3
V gene: TRBV7-9
CDR3 DNA: TGTGCCATCTTGGGGGGGACTCCTAGCACAGATACGCAGTATTTT
CDR3 protein: CAILGGTPSTDTQYF

clone size: -
D gene: -
J gene: TRBJ1-5
V gene: TRBV5-1
CDR3 DNA: TGCGCCAGCAGCCCCAGGGGCGGCAATCAGCCCCAGCATTTT
CDR3 protein: CASSPRGGNQPQHF

clone size: -
D gene: TRBD1
J gene: TRBJ2-3
V gene: TRBV6-4
CDR3 DNA: TGTGCCAGCAGCCGACAGGGGGCAGATACGCAGTATTTT
CDR3 protein: CASSRQGADTQYF

clone size: -
D gene: TRBD1
J gene: TRBJ2-1
V gene: TRBV19
CDR3 DNA: TGTGCCAGTAAGGTCCCAGGGGGATCCTACAATGAGCAGTTCTTC
CDR3 protein: CASKVPGGSYNEQFF

clone size: -
D gene: TRBD2
J gene: TRBJ2-3
V gene: TRBV15
CDR3 DNA: TGTGCCACCAGCAGAGATCGGACGGGAGGGGAAGATACGCAGTATTTT
CDR3 protein: CATSRDRTGGEDTQYF

clone size: -
D gene: TRBD1
J gene: TRBJ2-5
V gene: TRBV28
CDR3 DNA: TGTGCCAGCAGTTTCTTTACGACAGGGGAGGTAGAGACCCAGTACTTC
CDR3 protein: CASSFFTTGEVETQYF

clone size: -
D gene: -
J gene: TRBJ1-5
V gene: TRBV19
CDR3 DNA: TGTGCCAGTAGTATTGGAACAGTGGCGTTTAATCAGCCCCAGCATTTT
CDR3 protein: CASSIGTVAFNQPQHF

clone size: -
D gene: -
J gene: TRBJ2-7
V gene: TRBV6-5
CDR3 DNA: TGTGCCAGCAGTTACAGTATACAGGCCAAGGAGCAGTACTTC
CDR3 protein: CASSYSIQAKEQYF

clone size: -
D gene: -
J gene: TRBJ1-5
V gene: TRBV9
CDR3 DNA: TGTGCCAGCAGCGCAGGGTACAATCAGCCCCAGCATTTT
CDR3 protein: CASSAGYNQPQHF

clone size: -
D gene: -
J gene: TRBJ2-2
V gene: TRBV12-3/TRBV12-4
CDR3 DNA: TGTGCCAGCACTCCCGTTCTCACCGGGGAGCTGTTTTTT
CDR3 protein: CASTPVLTGELFF

clone size: -
D gene: -
J gene: TRBJ2-7
V gene: TRBV9
CDR3 DNA: TGTGCCAGCAGCCCCCTCCCCTTCTACGAGCAGTACTTC
CDR3 protein: CASSPLPFYEQYF

clone size: -
D gene: -
J gene: TRBJ2-7
V gene: TRBV7-9
CDR3 DNA: TGTGCCAGCAGCCCTCGAGGCGAGCAGTACTTC
CDR3 protein: CASSPRGEQYF

clone size: -
D gene: TRBD2
J gene: TRBJ2-7
V gene: TRBV27
CDR3 DNA: TGTGCCAGCAGTTTAGGACCTCCGGGACTAGCGGGGTACGAGCAGTACTTC
CDR3 protein: CASSLGPPGLAGYEQYF

clone size: -
D gene: -
J gene: TRBJ1-2
V gene: TRBV9
CDR3 DNA: TGTGCCAGCAGCGAACGGGTTAACTATGGCTACACCTTC
CDR3 protein: CASSERVNYGYTF

clone size: -
D gene: TRBD1
J gene: TRBJ2-3
V gene: TRBV7-8
CDR3 DNA: TGTGCCAGCAGCTTAGCGAGCGGACAGGGGGCCTCTACGCAGTATTTT
CDR3 protein: CASSLASGQGASTQYF

clone size: -
D gene: -
J gene: TRBJ1-2
V gene: TRBV2
CDR3 DNA: TGTGCCAGCAGTGAATCTCGTCAGGAGGGGAGAGACACCTTC
CDR3 protein: CASSESRQEGRDTF

clone size: -
D gene: TRBD1
J gene: TRBJ1-2
V gene: TRBV19
CDR3 DNA: TGTGCCAGTAGTAAGACCGGGACAGGGGCTTTAGGGGGCTACACCTTC
CDR3 protein: CASSKTGTGALGGYTF

clone size: -
D gene: -
J gene: TRBJ1-1
V gene: TRBV6-5
CDR3 DNA: TGTGCCAGCAGTTACGGAGGTGTAACTGAAGCTTTCTTT
CDR3 protein: CASSYGGVTEAFF

clone size: few
D gene: TRBD2
J gene: TRBJ2-3
V gene: TRBV7-9
CDR3 DNA: TGTGCCAGAACGCCATGGGGGCGGGGGGCCACAGATACGCAGTATTTT
CDR3 protein: CARTPWGRGATDTQYF

clone size: -
D gene: -
J gene: TRBJ2-4
V gene: TRBV18
CDR3 DNA: TGTGCCAGCTCACATGAAAGCTTAGCCAAAAACATTCAGTACTTC
CDR3 protein: CASSHESLAKNIQYF

clone size: -
D gene: -
J gene: TRBJ1-3
V gene: TRBV18
CDR3 DNA: TGTGCCAGCTCACCTCTCCCGGGGGAAGGAAACACCATATATTTT
CDR3 protein: CASSPLPGEGNTIYF

clone size: -
D gene: -
J gene: TRBJ1-1
V gene: TRBV7-3
CDR3 DNA: TGTGCCAGCAGCTTATTTGAACGGACTGAAGCTTTCTTT
CDR3 protein: CASSLFERTEAFF

clone size: -
D gene: TRBD2
J gene: TRBJ2-3
V gene: TRBV6-5
CDR3 DNA: TGTGCCAGCGGACTAGCGGGGGGTTCAGATACGCAGTATTTT
CDR3 protein: CASGLAGGSDTQYF

clone size: -
D gene: TRBD1
J gene: TRBJ1-4
V gene: TRBV12-5
CDR3 DNA: TGTGCTAGTGGGAGGACAGGATCCACCTCTGAAGGGCTGTTTTTT
CDR3 protein: CASGRTGSTSEGLFF

clone size: -
D gene: -
J gene: TRBJ2-5
V gene: TRBV3-1/TRBV3-2
CDR3 DNA: TGTGCCAGCAGCCACGCCATGGGGGGAGGAGAGACCCAGTACTTC
CDR3 protein: CASSHAMGGGETQYF

clone size: -
D gene: TRBD2
J gene: TRBJ2-2
V gene: TRBV27
CDR3 DNA: TGTGCCAGCAGACAAAAGTCGGGACTAGCCGGGGAGCTGTTTTTT
CDR3 protein: CASRQKSGLAGELFF

clone size: -
D gene: -
J gene: TRBJ2-1
V gene: TRBV10-2
CDR3 DNA: TGCGCCAGCAGTGAGTCGAGGGGGGGTGAGCAGTTCTTC
CDR3 protein: CASSESRGGEQFF

clone size: -
D gene: -
J gene: TRBJ1-1
V gene: TRBV30
CDR3 DNA: TGTGCCTGCAGCCCGGGACTGTGGGACACTGAAGCTTTCTTT
CDR3 protein: CACSPGLWDTEAFF

clone size: -
D gene: TRBD1
J gene: TRBJ2-2
V gene: TRBV6-5
CDR3 DNA: TGTGCCAGCAGTTCACAGGGGGCGTCCGGGGAGCTGTTTTTT
CDR3 protein: CASSSQGASGELFF

clone size: -
D gene: -
J gene: TRBJ1-1
V gene: TRBV30
CDR3 DNA: TGTGCCTGCGAGAGGATGGTGAACACTGAAGCTTTCTTT
CDR3 protein: CACERMVNTEAFF

clone size: -
D gene: TRBD1
J gene: TRBJ2-7
V gene: TRBV4-1
CDR3 DNA: TGCGCCAGCAGCCAAGGGCAGGGGGCCTACGAGCAGTACTTC
CDR3 protein: CASSQGQGAYEQYF

clone size: -
D gene: -
J gene: TRBJ2-1
V gene: TRBV7-2
CDR3 DNA: TGTGCCAGCAGTTCAATTCGGGGGGCTATGGATGAGCAGTTCTTC
CDR3 protein: CASSSIRGAMDEQFF

clone size: -
D gene: -
J gene: TRBJ1-1
V gene: TRBV2
CDR3 DNA: TGTGCCGGATGGGCGGAGGGGAACACTGAAGCTTTCTTT
CDR3 protein: CAGWAEGNTEAFF

clone size: -
D gene: -
J gene: TRBJ1-4
V gene: TRBV6-1
CDR3 DNA: TGTGCCAGCAGTGAAGACCGTCGACAGCCCTCCACGGGTGAAAAACTGTTTTTT
CDR3 protein: CASSEDRRQPSTGEKLFF

clone size: -
D gene: -
J gene: TRBJ1-5
V gene: TRBV2
CDR3 DNA: TGTGCCAGCAGTGAATCAGGGGTTCCCAATCAGCCCCAGCATTTT
CDR3 protein: CASSESGVPNQPQHF

clone size: -
D gene: -
J gene: TRBJ2-2
V gene: TRBV25-1
CDR3 DNA: TGTGCCAGCAGTAGGGCAGGGGACACCGGGGAGCTGTTTTTT
CDR3 protein: CASSRAGDTGELFF

clone size: -
D gene: -
J gene: TRBJ2-3
V gene: TRBV4-1
CDR3 DNA: TGCGCCAGCAGCCGAGAGGAGCAGGGATCAGATACGCAGTATTTT
CDR3 protein: CASSREEQGSDTQYF